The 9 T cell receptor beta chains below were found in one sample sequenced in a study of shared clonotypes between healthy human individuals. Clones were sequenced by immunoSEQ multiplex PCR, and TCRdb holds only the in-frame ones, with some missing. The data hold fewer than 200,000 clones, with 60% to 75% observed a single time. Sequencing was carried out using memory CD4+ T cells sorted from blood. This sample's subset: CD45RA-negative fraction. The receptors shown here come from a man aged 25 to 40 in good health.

The CDR3 loop is CASSVALAGLANPEQFF. DNA for the CDR3: TGTGCCAGCAGCGTAGCTTTAGCGGGACTAGCCAACCCAGAGCAGTTCTTC. The V call is TRBV9, the J call TRBJ2-1; TRBD2 aligns across 9 bases. V shed 0 bases, J shed 10 bases, and the junction held 14 bases outside the gene matches. Germline assignment: CDR1 SGDLS and CDR2 YYNGEE. The CDR3 loop spans 17 amino acids.

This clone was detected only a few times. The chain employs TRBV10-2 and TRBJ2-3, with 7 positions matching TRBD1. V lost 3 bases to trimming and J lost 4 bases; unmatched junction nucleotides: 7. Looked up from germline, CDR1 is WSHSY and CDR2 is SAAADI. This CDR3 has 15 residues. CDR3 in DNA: TGCGCCAGCAGTGACGTGACAGGGATGCCAGATACGCAGTATTTT. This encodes CASSDVTGMPDTQYF.

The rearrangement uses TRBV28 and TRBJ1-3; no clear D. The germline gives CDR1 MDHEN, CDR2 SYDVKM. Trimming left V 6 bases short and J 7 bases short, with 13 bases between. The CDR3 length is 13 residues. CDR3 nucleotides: TGTGCCAGCAGCCCGCTAGCGGGGAACACCATATATTTT. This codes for CASSPLAGNTIYF.

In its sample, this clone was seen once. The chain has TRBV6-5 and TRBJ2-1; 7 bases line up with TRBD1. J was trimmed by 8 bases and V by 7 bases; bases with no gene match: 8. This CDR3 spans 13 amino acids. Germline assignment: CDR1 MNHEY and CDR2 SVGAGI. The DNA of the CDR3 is TGTGCCAGCAAGATGACAGGGTACGATGAGCAGTTCTTC. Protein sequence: CASKMTGYDEQFF.

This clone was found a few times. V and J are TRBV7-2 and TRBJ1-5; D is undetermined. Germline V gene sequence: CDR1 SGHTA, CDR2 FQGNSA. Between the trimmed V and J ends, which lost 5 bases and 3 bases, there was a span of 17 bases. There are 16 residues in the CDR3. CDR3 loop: CASSPLVSLPNQPQHF. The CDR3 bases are TGTGCCAGCAGCCCCTTAGTGAGCCTACCCAATCAGCCCCAGCATTTT.

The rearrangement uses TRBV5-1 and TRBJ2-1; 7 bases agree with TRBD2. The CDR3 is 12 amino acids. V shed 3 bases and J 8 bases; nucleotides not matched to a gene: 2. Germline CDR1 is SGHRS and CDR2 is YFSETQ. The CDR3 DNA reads TGCGCCAGCAGCTGGGGGAGGGATGAGCAGTTCTTC. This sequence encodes CASSWGRDEQFF.

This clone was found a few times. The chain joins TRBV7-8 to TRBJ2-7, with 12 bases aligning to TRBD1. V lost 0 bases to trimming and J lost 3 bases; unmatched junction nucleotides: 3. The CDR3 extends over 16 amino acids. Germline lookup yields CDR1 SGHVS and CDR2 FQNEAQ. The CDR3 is CASSLAGTGGLYEQYF. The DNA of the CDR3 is TGTGCCAGCAGCTTAGCGGGGACAGGGGGCCTCTACGAGCAGTACTTC.

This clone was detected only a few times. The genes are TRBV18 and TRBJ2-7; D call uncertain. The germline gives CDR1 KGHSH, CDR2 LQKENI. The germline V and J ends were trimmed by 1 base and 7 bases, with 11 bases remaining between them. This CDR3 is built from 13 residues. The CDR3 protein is CASSPQSLGEQYF. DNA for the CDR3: TGTGCCAGCTCACCACAATCTTTGGGGGAGCAGTACTTC.

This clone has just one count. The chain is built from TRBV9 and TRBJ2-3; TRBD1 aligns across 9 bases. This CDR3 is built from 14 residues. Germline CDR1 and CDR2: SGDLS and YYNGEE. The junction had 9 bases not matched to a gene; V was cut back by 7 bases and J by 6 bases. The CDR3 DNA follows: TGTGCCAGCGCAAAACAGGGGGCCGGGGATACGCAGTATTTT. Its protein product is CASAKQGAGDTQYF.